This T cell receptor (beta chain) was observed in a study of vaccination effects on CD4 cells after COVID-19. The repertoire was sequenced with immunoSEQ multiplex PCR; TCRdb's copy has only in-frame clones and lacks some. The sample gives roughly 42,000 clones, under 75% of which show up once; roughly 25% is in the top ten. A word on this clone: Antigen specificity is unknown.

With 2 bases clipped from V and 4 bases from J, the junction kept 4 bases outside the gene matches. Germline CDR1 is KGHSH and CDR2 is LQKENI. CDR3 length: 15 residues. The study, taken as a whole, reports: Convalescent patients numbered few in the study; early post-infection timepoints were missing entirely. Marked clonal contraction of infection- and vaccine-induced clones was seen late after vaccination.

Before sequencing took place, the ViraFEST assay used viral peptide pools to expand antigen-specific CD4+ T cells. Subsequent to a culture period of about nine days, CD4+ T cells were isolated. Absence of prior SARS-CoV-2 infection characterized the vaccine recipients, who showed negative nucleocapsid antibodies. It was with about 9.3 IU/ml IL-2 and 8 to 10 ug/ml peptides that a few million PBMC per well were cultured. The J gene is TRBJ1-3, the V gene TRBV18; 8 bases are a match to TRBD1. Here the sequenced sample was CD4+ T cells from PBMCs cultured with HCoV-OC43 spike peptides, taken before COVID-19 vaccination. Subset: HCoV-OC43 spike overlapping peptide pool stimulation. This receptor was identified in a human donor who received a COVID-19 vaccine. CDR3 protein: CASSPGQGQGNTIYF. As DNA, the CDR3 is TGTGCCAGCTCACCAGGACAGGGCCAGGGAAACACCATATATTTT.